Shown below are 15 T cell receptor beta chains from a single sample sequenced in a study of blood T cell repertoires in COVID-19. Sequenced by immunoSEQ multiplex PCR; TCRdb stores in-frame clones only, minus some. The sample shows around 300,000 clones, roughly 85% of them seen only once. Sequenced: PBMCs or T cells enriched from blood (not recorded which). These receptors all stem from a woman between 50 and 59 years old who had recovered from COVID-19.

V is TRBV6-6 and J is TRBJ1-4; D might be TRBD1 (5 bases). The V end lost 4 bases, the J end lost 6 bases, and 9 bases lay between the germline ends. The CDR3 sequence is 13 residues long. The germline V gene has CDR1 MNHNY and CDR2 SVGAGI (reference sequence). CDR3 DNA: TGTGCCAGCAGTTCCAGGGAGGATGAAAAACTGTTTTTT. Translating gives CASSSREDEKLFF.

V gene TRBV29-1 combines with J gene TRBJ1-1; D gene ambiguous. CDR3 size: 12 residues. Germline CDR1 and CDR2: SQVTM and ANQGSEA. The V end was cut by 0 bases, the J end by 6 bases, with 8 bases between. The CDR3 region is CSVEDRGPEAFF. CDR3 sequence (DNA): TGCAGCGTTGAAGATCGTGGGCCTGAAGCTTTCTTT.

This chain connects TRBV28 to TRBJ2-7, with 9 bases identical to TRBD2. The CDR3 runs 15 residues. The trim removed 1 base at V and 4 bases at J, leaving 5 bases unmatched. CDR1 and CDR2 (germline): MDHEN, SYDVKM. The CDR3 nucleotides read TGTGCCAGCAGTTTATTAGCGGGGGCATCGTACGAGCAGTACTTC. Translation: CASSLLAGASYEQYF. The full variable domain, with the rest looked up from reference TRBV28 and TRBJ2-7, is DVKVTQSSRYLVKRTGEKVFLECVQDMDHENMFWYRQDPGLGLRLIYFSYDVKMKEKGDIPEGYSVSREKKERFSLILESASTNQTSMYLCASSLLAGASYEQYFGPGTRLTVT.

The chain has TRBV18 and TRBJ1-2; tentatively, D is TRBD1 (6 bases). V was pared by 3 bases and J by 3 bases, with 11 bases between. Per the germline V gene, CDR1 is KGHSH and CDR2 is LQKENI. The CDR3 has 14 amino acids. DNA of the CDR3: TGTGCCAGCTCACCTTTCAAGGGGGACTATGGCTACACCTTC. Amino acids: CASSPFKGDYGYTF. Full variable domain (missing parts from reference TRBV18 and TRBJ1-2): NAGVMQNPRHLVRRRGQEARLRCSPMKGHSHVYWYRQLPEEGLKFMVYLQKENIIDESGMPKERFSAEFPKEGPSILRIQQVVRGDSAAYFCASSPFKGDYGYTFGSGTRLTVV.

The chain recombines TRBV7-8 with TRBJ1-1; 10 bases are a match to TRBD1. Germline V lookup: CDR1 SGHVS, CDR2 FQNEAQ. With V trimmed by 8 bases and J by 5 bases, 8 bases remained unmatched. This CDR3 comprises 14 residues. CDR3 in DNA: TGTGCCAGCGTTAGAGGGACAGGGGCGACTGAAGCTTTCTTT. It encodes CASVRGTGATEAFF.

The chain recombines TRBV25-1 with TRBJ2-3; D uncertain. The germline V gene has CDR1 MGHDK and CDR2 SYGVNS. V shed 0 bases and J shed 5 bases, with 12 bases lying between them. The CDR3 is 15 amino acids. The CDR3 region has the DNA TGTGCCAGCAGTGAATATAAGCGTGTGGAAGATACGCAGTATTTT. Protein sequence: CASSEYKRVEDTQYF.

The J gene is TRBJ2-5, the V gene TRBV24-1; D is perhaps TRBD2 (6 bases). This CDR3 is 16 amino acids long. Trimming took off 4 bases at V and 5 bases at J, with 19 bases between the two ends. Germline CDR1 and CDR2: KGHDR and SFDVKD. This CDR3 reads CATSDVPRTGLETQYF. DNA for the CDR3: TGTGCCACCAGTGACGTACCCAGGACGGGACTCGAGACCCAGTACTTC.

The rearrangement links TRBV3-1 (or the pseudogene TRBV3-2) to TRBJ2-5; D unresolved. The CDR3 totals 17 residues. V lost 4 bases to trimming and J lost 2 bases, with 20 bases between them. Germline CDR1 reads LGHDT; CDR2 reads YNNKEL (reference sequence). The CDR3, as DNA: TGTGCCAGCAGCCCACTATTCTCGAGACTGAGACAAGAGACCCAGTACTTC. Amino acid sequence: CASSPLFSRLRQETQYF.

This rearrangement joins TRBV9 to TRBJ2-3; TRBD2 matches at 10 bases. With V trimmed by 3 bases and J by 7 bases, 11 bases remained unmatched. The CDR3 extends over 16 amino acids. CDR1 SGDLS and CDR2 YYNGEE come from the germline V gene. The CDR3 region is CASSGDPSGSFNTQYF. CDR3 coding DNA: TGTGCCAGCAGCGGGGACCCTAGCGGGAGTTTCAATACGCAGTATTTT.

This chain joins TRBV5-4 and TRBJ2-1; 7 bases fit TRBD2. CDR1 SGHNT and CDR2 YYREEE come from the germline V gene (reference sequence). CDR3 length: 18 amino acids. Unmatched junction bases numbered 11, after V lost 0 bases and J lost 2 bases. CDR3 DNA sequence: TGTGCCAGCAGCTTGGGGCTAGCGGCCCTACCAGCCTACAATGAGCAGTTCTTC. As protein: CASSLGLAALPAYNEQFF.

A few counts support this clone. The J gene is TRBJ2-1, the V gene TRBV7-3; TRBD2 might be the D (7 bases). CDR1 SGHTA and CDR2 FQGTGA come from the germline V gene. The V end was cut by 2 bases, the J end by 8 bases, with 13 bases between. The CDR3 consists of 14 residues. CDR3 sequence (DNA): TGTGCCAGCAGCTTATCTGGGGGGGCCGATGAGCAGTTCTTC. Its protein is CASSLSGGADEQFF.

This rearrangement joins TRBV25-1 to TRBJ1-2; D is uncertain. V was shortened by 3 bases and J by 4 bases, with 15 bases between the two germline ends. This CDR3 spans 15 amino acids. Germline values: CDR1 MGHDK, CDR2 SYGVNS. DNA for the CDR3: TGTGCCAGCAGTGACCCCTCACTCGTCGGCTATGGCTACACCTTC. This codes for CASSDPSLVGYGYTF.

V usage is TRBV27 and J usage is TRBJ1-6; 7 bases line up with TRBD1. CDR3 length: 17 amino acids. CDR1 is MNHEY, CDR2 SMNVEV, per germline (reference sequence). V was clipped by 3 bases and J by 0 bases; unmatched bases: 5. This CDR3 reads CASSFRDRSSYNSPLHF. CDR3 sequence (DNA): TGTGCCAGCAGTTTCCGGGACAGAAGCTCCTATAATTCACCCCTCCACTTT.

The sample holds many counts of this clone. The chain is built from TRBV19 and TRBJ1-1, with 8 positions matching TRBD1. Germline CDR1 and CDR2: LNHDA and SQIVND (reference sequence). This CDR3 region has 13 residues. V dropped 5 bases and J dropped 4; count of bases not matched to a gene: 3. The CDR3 is CASSDRGATEAFF. In DNA form, the CDR3 reads TGTGCCAGTAGTGACAGGGGAGCCACTGAAGCTTTCTTT.

The V gene is TRBV6-5, the J gene TRBJ1-4; 7 nucleotides align to TRBD1. The CDR3 is 15 amino acids. Germline CDR1 reads MNHEY; CDR2 reads SVGAGI. The J segment lost 3 bases and the V segment lost 6 bases, leaving 7 bases of the junction unmatched. This CDR3 is CASSSKTGSNEKLFF. CDR3 DNA sequence: TGTGCCAGCAGCTCTAAGACAGGGTCTAATGAAAAACTGTTTTTT.